The rows below give T cell receptor beta chains drawn from one sample of a study of molecular identifiers for immune sequencing clone quantification. TCRdb re-derived calls from the PCR reads in MiXCR, one entry per CDR3 protein. The sample includes about 330,000 distinct CDR3 sequences, about a quarter seen only once; the top ten take about 0.73%. Sequenced sample: naive CD8+ T cells from blood, with Jurkat cell RNA spiked in. The source of these receptors is a human donor in good health. Some libraries in this study had Jurkat cell RNA spiked in. CDR3s include the opening cysteine and the closing phenylalanine or tryptophan. A D gene is named only where the DNA matches it firmly. For some rows the clone size is stated as once, few or many, or as a class when expanded; others skip it.

>TRBD2|TRBV20-1|TRBJ2-5|few
CSARGLAGGETQYF
TGCAGTGCTAGAGGACTAGCGGGGGGAGAGACCCAGTACTTC
>-|TRBV4-3|TRBJ1-2|-
CASRETGGYGNYGYTF
TGCGCCAGCAGAGAAACCGGGGGATATGGGAACTATGGCTACACCTTC
>-|TRBV24-1|TRBJ2-2|many
CATSPGTHTGELFF
TGTGCCACCAGCCCCGGGACGCACACCGGGGAGCTGTTTTTT
>-|TRBV7-9|TRBJ1-1|-
CASRTGGTMNTEAFF
TGTGCCAGCAGGACGGGGGGTACGATGAACACTGAAGCTTTCTTT
>-|TRBV4-3|TRBJ2-7|many
CASSQEQGWEQYF
TGCGCCAGCAGCCAAGAACAGGGCTGGGAGCAGTACTTC
>-|TRBV10-3|TRBJ2-7|many
CAISQGYEQYF
TGTGCCATCAGCCAGGGCTACGAGCAGTACTTC
>-|TRBV19|TRBJ2-1|-
CASSIRPVEQFF
TGTGCCAGTAGTATTCGTCCGGTCGAGCAGTTCTTC
>TRBD1|TRBV7-8|TRBJ1-5|few
CASSLEGGRMSNQPQHF
TGTGCCAGCAGCTTAGAAGGGGGCAGGATGAGCAATCAGCCCCAGCATTTT
>-|TRBV12-5|TRBJ2-5|-
CASGSTADAQEAQYF
TGTGCTAGTGGTTCCACGGCCGACGCTCAAGAGGCCCAGTACTTC
>-|TRBV20-1|TRBJ2-7|-
CGASETVYLYEQYF
TGCGGTGCTAGTGAGACAGTGTACCTCTACGAGCAGTACTTC
>-|TRBV7-9|TRBJ1-1|many
CASSHNPGHLNTEAFF
TGTGCCAGCAGCCACAATCCGGGACACTTGAACACTGAAGCTTTCTTT
>TRBD1|TRBV7-9|TRBJ2-7|few
CASSHDRGQQYF
TGTGCCAGCAGCCACGACAGGGGGCAGCAGTACTTC
>TRBD2|TRBV14|TRBJ2-3|many
CASRPLAGATDTQYF
TGTGCCAGCAGACCACTAGCGGGGGCGACAGATACGCAGTATTTT
>TRBD1|TRBV19|TRBJ2-3|few
CASSPSGTDALTDTQYF
TGTGCCAGTAGTCCTTCCGGGACAGACGCTCTCACAGATACGCAGTATTTT
>-|TRBV29-1|TRBJ2-5|many
CSIYRRGSETQYF
TGCAGCATCTACCGCAGGGGTTCGGAGACCCAGTACTTC
>-|TRBV29-1|TRBJ2-2|-
CSVLRGSGELFF
TGCAGCGTGCTGAGGGGATCCGGGGAGCTGTTTTTT